This TCR beta chain was identified in a study of OX40 agonist ivuxolimab in advanced cancers. With regard to this clone: Its cognate antigen is unknown.

Clones were sequenced by immunoSEQ multiplex PCR, and TCRdb holds only the in-frame ones, with some missing. The table records approximately 89,000 clones, around 88% of them present only once. V was trimmed by 7 bases and J by 2 bases, leaving 33 bases between them. The CDR3 contains 21 residues. Germline V lookup: CDR1 MDHEN, CDR2 SYDVKM. Study results and limitations: The antigen specificity of the peripheral T cells (those that were expanded) was not determined.

This receptor was obtained from an adult with an advanced solid tumor such as melanoma, head and neck, liver or kidney cancer. The material sequenced was CD4+ or CD8+ T cells sorted from blood, taken in a trial of the OX40 agonist ivuxolimab. The V call is TRBV28, the J call TRBJ2-4, with D possibly being TRBD2 (7 bases). The CDR3 DNA is TGTGCCAGCAATACTTCCCCCGGGACTACCGAGGGGGGCGTCCCCAAAAACATTCAGTACTTC. It encodes CASNTSPGTTEGGVPKNIQYF.